This TCR beta chain derives from a study of CD8+CD57+ T cells in acquired aplastic anemia. The CDR3 has 15 residues. Germline CDR1 and CDR2: SQVTM and ANQGSEA. Of note for this clonotype: Mismatch with germline at one junction end may stem from a read error.

Before being chosen for sequencing, patients had shown CD8+CD57+ cell expansion by flow cytometry. The patients, all of them, had severe acquired aplastic anemia. Profiling that covered TCR beta VDJ and CDR3 relied on genomic DNA as its template. TCRdb analysed the reads with MiXCR anew, one entry per CDR3 protein. The table records some 170,000 distinct CDR3 sequences, more than 60% of them present only once. The sample taken for sequencing was sorted CD4+, CD8+, or CD8+CD57+ T cells (not recorded which) from PBMCs. The chain carries TRBV29-1 and TRBJ2-5, with 12 bases matching TRBD2. This receptor was obtained from a human donor with aplastic anemia. The CDR3 DNA reads TGCAGCGTCCACATGACTAGCGGGGGCCCAGAGACCCAGCACTTC. It translates to CSVHMTSGGPETQHF.